These T cell receptor beta chains were read from a single sample in a study of response to subunit inactivated influenza vaccine. TCRdb reanalysed the RT-PCR reads using MiXCR and keeps one entry per CDR3 protein. The sample has around 600,000 distinct CDR3 sequences; around 11% are singletons. These data are also associated with another study on T cells expressing NK-cell markers.

Sample: PBMCs from blood, taken on the day of vaccination. Source of these receptors: a man in his forties or fifties who received an inactivated influenza vaccine. The CDR3 runs from the conserved cysteine through the conserved F or W. The D gene is left open where the match is weak. Clone sizes are given selectively: once, few, many, or a class where the clone is expanded.

.,TRBV5-1,TRBJ2-3,.,TGCGCCAGCAGCAGGGGGACTCCCACAGATACGCAGTATTTT,CASSRGTPTDTQYF
.,TRBV20-1,TRBJ2-5,.,TGCAGTGCTTCACCTCAGGGGGGGGTCCGAGAGACCCAGTACTTC,CSASPQGGVRETQYF
TRBD1,TRBV29-1,TRBJ2-2,many,TGCAGCGTTGAAAACAGGGACAGGGGGAACACCGGGGAGCTGTTTTTT,CSVENRDRGNTGELFF
TRBD1,TRBV30,TRBJ1-1,.,TGTGCCTGGAGTGACGAGGGGGCGAACACTGAAGCTTTCTTT,CAWSDEGANTEAFF
.,TRBV7-9,TRBJ1-5,few,TGTGCCAGCAGCTTAGGCATAGAGACTACGGTCAATCAGCCCCAGCATTTT,CASSLGIETTVNQPQHF
.,TRBV3-1,TRBJ2-5,.,TGTGCCAGCAGCCATGACTTGCGAGAGACCCAGTACTTC,CASSHDLRETQYF
.,TRBV6-1,TRBJ2-6,.,TGTGCCAGCACCTTGAAGGGAACATTTTTGGGGTCTGGGGCCAACGTCCTGACTTTC,CASTLKGTFLGSGANVLTF
TRBD1,TRBV5-1,TRBJ2-2,few,TGCGCCAGCAGCCGGACAGGGTACAGTGCCGGGGAGCTGTTTTTT,CASSRTGYSAGELFF
.,TRBV12-3/TRBV12-4,TRBJ1-2,.,TGTGCCAGCAGTCTACGTTTTCCCCCCCATGGCTACACCTTC,CASSLRFPPHGYTF
TRBD1,TRBV20-1,TRBJ2-7,few,TGCAGTGCGCGGACAGGGGTCGGCGAGCAGTACTTC,CSARTGVGEQYF
TRBD2,TRBV7-6,TRBJ2-7,.,TGTGCCAGCAGTCATTATAGCGGGAGGGTCCGCGAGCAGTACTTC,CASSHYSGRVREQYF
TRBD1,TRBV5-1,TRBJ1-1,many,TGCGCCAGCAGCCGACAGGGAAGGAGCACTGAAGCTTTCTTT,CASSRQGRSTEAFF
TRBD2,TRBV20-1,TRBJ2-1,many,TGCAGTGCGAGGACTAGCGGGTACAATGAGCAGTTCTTC,CSARTSGYNEQFF
.,TRBV6-1,TRBJ1-2,.,TGTGCCAGCAGTGAAAGGCGGACTGATAGGGATGGCTACACCTTC,CASSERRTDRDGYTF
TRBD1,TRBV28,TRBJ2-1,.,TGTGCCAGCAGTCACGGACAGGTTGAGTTCTTC,CASSHGQVEFF
.,TRBV23-1,TRBJ2-3,few,TGCGCCAGCAGTCAATCCGATGTGAGTTCTTTGGGGACGCAGTATTTT,CASSQSDVSSLGTQYF
.,TRBV12-3/TRBV12-4,TRBJ2-7,.,TGTGCCAGCACCCAGTATCAGGGCCCGAGATCCTACGAGCAGTACTTC,CASTQYQGPRSYEQYF
.,TRBV7-9,TRBJ1-1,.,TGTGCCAGCAGCATTACCGACAGTCTGGTTAGTGAAGCTTTCTTT,CASSITDSLVSEAFF
.,TRBV7-9,TRBJ2-7,.,TGTGCCAGCAGCAAAACGACGGGCCGAGAGACCGCGGAGCAGTACTTC,CASSKTTGRETAEQYF
.,TRBV24-1,TRBJ2-1,few,TGTGCCACCAGTGATTCAGGGTCCCCCTACAATGAGCAGTTCTTC,CATSDSGSPYNEQFF
.,TRBV20-1,TRBJ2-1,.,TGCAGTGCTAGAGTGGTATTAAGGCAGTCGAAGTTTTATGAGCAGTTCTTC,CSARVVLRQSKFYEQFF
.,TRBV5-6,TRBJ1-2,few,TGTGCCAGCAGCTTGGAAGGGACATACTATGGCTACACCTTC,CASSLEGTYYGYTF
.,TRBV7-8,TRBJ2-1,.,TGTGCCAGCAGCAGCCTCTTCCGAACCTACAATGAGCAGTTCTTC,CASSSLFRTYNEQFF
.,TRBV7-2,TRBJ1-2,.,TGTGCCAGCAGCTTAGCCGGGACGGATATTAACTATGGCTACACCTTC,CASSLAGTDINYGYTF
TRBD2,TRBV18,TRBJ2-3,.,TGTGCCAGCTCACCGAGATCCCGCGGACTAGCGGGCACAGATACGCAGTATTTT,CASSPRSRGLAGTDTQYF
.,TRBV20-1,TRBJ2-7,few,TGCAGTGCTAGAGTCCTGGAGCAGTACTTC,CSARVLEQYF
TRBD1,TRBV12-3/TRBV12-4,TRBJ1-4,few,TGTGCCAGCAGATACGGACAGGGGCCGAATGAAAAACTGTTTTTT,CASRYGQGPNEKLFF
.,TRBV12-3/TRBV12-4,TRBJ2-1,.,TGTGCCAGCAGTTTAGTAGGGGGGGGGAACAATGAGCAGTTCTTC,CASSLVGGGNNEQFF
.,TRBV27,TRBJ2-7,few,TGTGCCAGCAGTTTGAGGAACCCCTACGAGCAGTACTTC,CASSLRNPYEQYF
.,TRBV6-1,TRBJ1-6,few,TGTGCCAGCAGTAAAGGACGGTGGGATCCCCTCCACTTT,CASSKGRWDPLHF
.,TRBV20-1,TRBJ2-1,.,TGCAGTGCTAGGGATGGGGCTGACCCCTACAATGAGCAGTTCTTC,CSARDGADPYNEQFF
.,TRBV3-1,TRBJ1-5,few,TGTGCCAGCAGCCAACGTCGGGGGTTCAATCAGCCCCAGCATTTT,CASSQRRGFNQPQHF
TRBD1,TRBV2,TRBJ1-1,few,TGTGCCAGCAGCCACATACGACAGGGTTTCGTGGCAGCTTTCTTT,CASSHIRQGFVAAFF
TRBD2,TRBV9,TRBJ2-7,few,TGTGCCAGCAGCGTAAAGGGTTCTCTAGCGGGAGAGGACGAGCAGTACTTC,CASSVKGSLAGEDEQYF
TRBD2,TRBV4-1,TRBJ2-7,many,TGCGCCAGCAGCCAATCCGGGACTACTTACGAGCAGTACTTC,CASSQSGTTYEQYF
.,TRBV20-1,TRBJ1-2,.,TGCAGTGCTAGAGATAGAAGGGCCGCCGGCTACACCTTC,CSARDRRAAGYTF
.,TRBV7-6,TRBJ2-3,few,TGTGCCAGCACTGAGGCTGGGGCAGATACGCAGTATTTT,CASTEAGADTQYF
.,TRBV6-5,TRBJ1-3,.,TGTGCCAGCAGTTACTCGAAAAGGGCACCAAAAGGAAACACCATATATTTT,CASSYSKRAPKGNTIYF
.,TRBV4-3,TRBJ2-3,.,TGCGCCAGCAGCCAAGATTGGGGTGCGGGCCCGTGGGATACGCAGTATTTT,CASSQDWGAGPWDTQYF
.,TRBV7-2,TRBJ2-4,.,TGTGCCAGCAGCTCCCCGGCAGCCAAAAACATTCAGTACTTC,CASSSPAAKNIQYF
.,TRBV7-3,TRBJ2-7,.,TGTGCCAGCAGCTTAAACAGGGTCCCCAGCGAGCAGTACTTC,CASSLNRVPSEQYF
TRBD1,TRBV10-2,TRBJ1-5,few,TGCGCCAGCAGCGGGGACAGGGGAAGCAATCAGCCCCAGCATTTT,CASSGDRGSNQPQHF
.,TRBV4-1,TRBJ2-7,.,TGCGCCAGCAGCCAAGATAGGGCCAGAGAGCAGTACTTC,CASSQDRAREQYF
.,TRBV6-5,TRBJ1-4,few,TGTGCCAGCAGTTATGATGGTTCCTTTAATGAAAAACTGTTTTTT,CASSYDGSFNEKLFF
TRBD2,TRBV7-2,TRBJ2-5,few,TGTGCCAGCAGCTTAAATTTTGCGGGGGGTGCCCGGGAGACCCAGTACTTC,CASSLNFAGGARETQYF
.,TRBV5-1,TRBJ2-3,.,TGCGCCAGCACCCTGAGGAGGGGCGATACGCAGTATTTT,CASTLRRGDTQYF
.,TRBV4-1,TRBJ2-1,few,TGCGCCAGCAGCCAAGCCACTCAAACTGAGCAGTTCTTC,CASSQATQTEQFF
.,TRBV20-1,TRBJ2-1,many,TGCAGTGCTAGAACCAGGCGCTGGGTCAATGAGCAGTTCTTC,CSARTRRWVNEQFF
.,TRBV3-1,TRBJ1-1,few,TGTGCCAGCAGCCCAACAGGAGGAGTCGGCTCTGAAGCTTTCTTT,CASSPTGGVGSEAFF
.,TRBV7-2,TRBJ2-7,few,TGTGCCAGCAGCGCTCCCGACAGAGACGAGCAGTACTTC,CASSAPDRDEQYF
TRBD2,TRBV6-2/TRBV6-3,TRBJ2-3,.,TGTGCCAGCAGTTACGGTAGCGGGGGGGCGAGAACGCAGTATTTT,CASSYGSGGARTQYF
TRBD2,TRBV5-4,TRBJ2-5,.,TGTGCCAGCAGCGCCACTAGCGGGGGGGCCGAAGAGACCCAGTACTTC,CASSATSGGAEETQYF
.,TRBV28,TRBJ1-4,.,TGTGCCAGCAGTCCTGAAATCGCAACTAATGAAAAACTGTTTTTT,CASSPEIATNEKLFF
.,TRBV15,TRBJ2-1,.,TGTGCCACCAGCAGAGAGGGAAACAATGAGCAGTTCTTC,CATSREGNNEQFF
.,TRBV19,TRBJ2-2,few,TGTGCCAGTAGTATTAATGAAGGCCTCACCGGGGAGCTGTTTTTT,CASSINEGLTGELFF
.,TRBV12-3/TRBV12-4,TRBJ1-1,few,TGTGCCAGCAGTTTTGGGTTTGGGGGTAAAAACACTGAAGCTTTCTTT,CASSFGFGGKNTEAFF
.,TRBV11-2,TRBJ1-2,few,TGTGCCAGCAGCTTAGATCTCCGCCTTTATGGCTACACCTTC,CASSLDLRLYGYTF
TRBD2,TRBV5-1,TRBJ2-3,few,TGCGCCAGCAGCTTGGACCCCCGGGGCTTGGCGGGGGTCACAGATACGCAGTATTTT,CASSLDPRGLAGVTDTQYF